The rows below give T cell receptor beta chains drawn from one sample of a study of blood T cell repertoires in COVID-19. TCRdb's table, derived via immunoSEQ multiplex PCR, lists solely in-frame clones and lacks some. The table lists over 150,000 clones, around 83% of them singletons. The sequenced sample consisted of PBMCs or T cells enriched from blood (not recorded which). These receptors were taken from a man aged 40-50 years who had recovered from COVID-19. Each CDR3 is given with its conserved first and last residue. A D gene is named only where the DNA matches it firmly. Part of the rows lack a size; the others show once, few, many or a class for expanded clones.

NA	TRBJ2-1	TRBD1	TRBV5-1	CASWAGGHNEQFF	TGCGCCAGCTGGGCAGGGGGACACAATGAGCAGTTCTTC
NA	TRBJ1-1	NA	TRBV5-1	CASSLRVEGNTEAFF	TGCGCCAGCAGCTTACGGGTCGAAGGGAACACTGAAGCTTTCTTT
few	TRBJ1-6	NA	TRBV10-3	CAISETGRNESPLHF	TGTGCCATCAGTGAGACCGGGAGGAATGAATCACCCCTCCACTTT
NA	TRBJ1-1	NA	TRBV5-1	CASSLEYGDGTEAFF	TGCGCCAGCAGCTTGGAATACGGAGACGGCACTGAAGCTTTCTTT
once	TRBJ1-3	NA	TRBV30	CAWSVQGNTIYF	TGTGCCTGGAGTGTACAGGGTAACACCATATATTTT
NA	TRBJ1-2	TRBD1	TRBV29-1	CSGRQGAGYTF	TGCAGCGGGCGACAGGGGGCGGGCTACACCTTC
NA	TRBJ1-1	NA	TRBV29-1	CSVAGRVGLGSTEAFF	TGCAGCGTTGCTGGAAGGGTAGGTTTGGGGAGCACTGAAGCTTTCTTT
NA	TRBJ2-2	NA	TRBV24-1	CATQGYTGELFF	TGTGCCACCCAGGGATACACCGGGGAGCTGTTTTTT
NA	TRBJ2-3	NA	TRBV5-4	CASSWVAPSDTQYF	TGTGCCAGCAGCTGGGTAGCACCCTCAGATACGCAGTATTTT
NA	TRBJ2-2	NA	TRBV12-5	CASGTPSGYTGELFF	TGTGCTAGTGGTACCCCCTCAGGGTACACCGGGGAGCTGTTTTTT
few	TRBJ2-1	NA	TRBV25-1	CASLPAGLTNYNEQFF	TGTGCCAGCCTCCCCGCTGGACTAACGAACTACAATGAGCAGTTCTTC
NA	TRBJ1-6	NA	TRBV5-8	CASSPGGLTNSPLHF	TGTGCCAGCAGCCCCGGGGGGTTGACGAATTCACCCCTCCACTTT
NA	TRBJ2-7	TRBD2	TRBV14	CASSHLAGGYEQYF	TGTGCCAGCAGCCATCTAGCGGGAGGCTACGAGCAGTACTTC
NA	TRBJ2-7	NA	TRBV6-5	CASSWGQGGSSYEQYF	TGTGCCAGCAGTTGGGGCCAGGGGGGAAGCTCCTACGAGCAGTACTTC
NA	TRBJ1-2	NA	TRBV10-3	CAISERAGNSGYTF	TGTGCCATCAGTGAAAGGGCAGGGAATAGTGGCTACACCTTC
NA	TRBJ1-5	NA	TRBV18	CASSPDYSNQPQHF	TGTGCCAGCTCACCAGACTATAGCAATCAGCCCCAGCATTTT
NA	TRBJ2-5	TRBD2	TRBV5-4	CASSPWTSGGEETQYF	TGTGCCAGCAGCCCCTGGACTAGCGGGGGGGAAGAGACCCAGTACTTC
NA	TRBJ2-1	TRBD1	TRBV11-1	CASSFGTGRGNEQFF	TGTGCCAGCAGCTTTGGGACAGGTAGGGGCAATGAGCAGTTCTTC
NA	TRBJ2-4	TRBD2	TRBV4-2	CASSTGTSGRAGKNIQYF	TGTGCCAGCAGCACCGGGACTAGCGGGAGGGCAGGGAAAAACATTCAGTACTTC
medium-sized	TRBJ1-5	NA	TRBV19	CASSTAGGGGQPQHF	TGTGCCAGTAGTACCGCTGGGGGAGGCGGTCAGCCCCAGCATTTT
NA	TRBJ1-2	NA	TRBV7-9	CASSLPTLGRGYGYTF	TGTGCCAGCAGCTTACCCACCCTCGGCAGGGGTTATGGCTACACCTTC
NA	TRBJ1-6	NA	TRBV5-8	CASSSPGTRRESSYNSPLHF	TGTGCCAGCAGCTCTCCCGGGACACGACGGGAAAGCTCCTATAATTCACCCCTCCACTTT
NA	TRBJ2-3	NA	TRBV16	CASSQRELYRVENTQYF	TGTGCCAGCAGCCAAAGGGAATTGTACAGGGTGGAGAATACGCAGTATTTT
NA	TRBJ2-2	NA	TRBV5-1	CASTFSRTVTGELFF	TGCGCCAGCACCTTCTCCCGGACAGTCACCGGGGAGCTGTTTTTT
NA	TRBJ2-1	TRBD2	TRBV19	CASIAGGSYNEQFF	TGTGCCAGTATAGCGGGGGGATCCTACAATGAGCAGTTCTTC
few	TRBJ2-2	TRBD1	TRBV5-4	CASSLGQGVNTGELFF	TGTGCCAGCAGCTTGGGACAGGGTGTTAACACCGGGGAGCTGTTTTTT
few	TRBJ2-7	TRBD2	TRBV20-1	CSASHQRDLEQYF	TGCAGTGCTAGTCATCAGCGGGATCTCGAGCAGTACTTC
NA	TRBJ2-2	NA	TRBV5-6	CASSLAGPGELFF	TGTGCCAGCAGCTTGGCGGGTCCCGGGGAGCTGTTTTTT
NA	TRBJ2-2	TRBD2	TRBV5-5	CASSLDPGTSPPGELFF	TGTGCCAGCAGCTTGGACCCTGGGACTAGTCCTCCCGGGGAGCTGTTTTTT
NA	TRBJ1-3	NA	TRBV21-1	CASSTRTGPSGNTIYF	TGTGCCAGCAGCACCCGGACAGGACCCTCTGGAAACACCATATATTTT
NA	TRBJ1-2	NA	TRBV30	CAWRTAGAVGYTF	TGTGCCTGGAGGACCGCGGGGGCTGTTGGCTACACCTTC
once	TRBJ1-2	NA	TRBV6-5	CASSSSLRGNYGYTF	TGTGCCAGCAGTTCCTCTTTGCGTGGTAACTATGGCTACACCTTC
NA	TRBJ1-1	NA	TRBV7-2	CASSLDWALNTEAFF	TGTGCCAGCAGCTTAGATTGGGCCTTGAACACTGAAGCTTTCTTT
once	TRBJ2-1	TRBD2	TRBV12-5	CASGLPPIYPGGNEQFF	TGTGCTAGTGGTTTGCCCCCCATCTATCCGGGAGGGAATGAGCAGTTCTTC
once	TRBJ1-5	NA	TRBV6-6	CASSYARGSNQPQHF	TGTGCCAGCAGTTACGCCAGAGGAAGCAATCAGCCCCAGCATTTT
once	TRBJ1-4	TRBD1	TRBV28	CASRLIRDSNEKLFF	TGTGCCAGCAGGCTTATCCGGGACAGTAATGAAAAACTGTTTTTT
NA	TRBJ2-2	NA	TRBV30	CAWSVSLRVRSGELFF	TGTGCCTGGAGTGTTTCTCTTCGGGTTAGGTCCGGGGAGCTGTTTTTT
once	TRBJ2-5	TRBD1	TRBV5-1	CASSLAGTGSETQYF	TGCGCCAGCAGCTTAGCCGGGACAGGGAGCGAGACCCAGTACTTC
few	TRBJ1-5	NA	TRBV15	CATSREYSNQPQHF	TGTGCCACCAGCAGAGAATATAGCAATCAGCCCCAGCATTTT
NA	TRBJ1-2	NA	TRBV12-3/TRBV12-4	CASSPQQGGYTF	TGTGCCAGCAGCCCCCAGCAGGGGGGCTACACCTTC
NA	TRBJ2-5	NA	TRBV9	CASSPIMGARETQYF	TGTGCCAGCAGCCCCATCATGGGGGCGCGAGAGACCCAGTACTTC
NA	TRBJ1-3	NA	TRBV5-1	CASSLGGGTGSRDTIYF	TGCGCCAGCAGCTTGGGTGGGGGCACCGGATCCCGGGACACCATATATTTT
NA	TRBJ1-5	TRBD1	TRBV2	CASRPRTGEGSNQPQHF	TGTGCCAGCAGACCAAGGACAGGGGAGGGGAGCAATCAGCCCCAGCATTTT